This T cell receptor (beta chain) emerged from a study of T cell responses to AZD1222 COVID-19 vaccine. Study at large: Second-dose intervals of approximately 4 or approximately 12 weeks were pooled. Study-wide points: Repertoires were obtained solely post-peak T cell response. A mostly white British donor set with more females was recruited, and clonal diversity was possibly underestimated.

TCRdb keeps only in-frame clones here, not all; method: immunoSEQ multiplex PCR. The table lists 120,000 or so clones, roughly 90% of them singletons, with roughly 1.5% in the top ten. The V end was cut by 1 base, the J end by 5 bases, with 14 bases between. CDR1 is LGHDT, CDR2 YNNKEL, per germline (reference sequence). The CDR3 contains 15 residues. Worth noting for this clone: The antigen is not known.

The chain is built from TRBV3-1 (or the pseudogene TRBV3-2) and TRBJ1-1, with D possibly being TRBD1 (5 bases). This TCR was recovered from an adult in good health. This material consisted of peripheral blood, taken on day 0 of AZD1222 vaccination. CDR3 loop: CASSQAPWGGTEAFF. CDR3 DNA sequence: TGTGCCAGCAGCCAAGCCCCCTGGGGGGGGACTGAAGCTTTCTTT.